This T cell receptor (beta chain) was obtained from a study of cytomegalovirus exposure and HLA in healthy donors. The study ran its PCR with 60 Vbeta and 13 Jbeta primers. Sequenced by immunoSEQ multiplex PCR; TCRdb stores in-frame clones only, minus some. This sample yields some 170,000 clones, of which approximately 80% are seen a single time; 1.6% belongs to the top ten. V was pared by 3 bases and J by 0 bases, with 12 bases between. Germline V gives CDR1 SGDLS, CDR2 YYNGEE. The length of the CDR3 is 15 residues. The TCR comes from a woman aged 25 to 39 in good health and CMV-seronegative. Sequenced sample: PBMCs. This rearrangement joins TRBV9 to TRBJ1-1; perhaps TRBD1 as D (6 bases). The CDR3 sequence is CASSEGQGLNTEAFF. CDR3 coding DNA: TGTGCCAGCAGCGAGGGCCAGGGGCTGAACACTGAAGCTTTCTTT.